The entry below describes one T cell receptor (beta chain). This sample is drawn from a study of blood T cell repertoires in COVID-19. Study in general: COVID-19 samples collected from the United States, Italy and Spain covered acute and convalescent phases. T cells, B-cell-depleted T cells, or PBMCs provided the cDNA or gDNA that served as material.

V lost 6 bases, J lost 4 bases, and 16 bases lay in between. From germline, CDR1 is MDHEN and CDR2 SYDVKM. CDR3 size: 14 residues. As handled by the study authors: How many nucleated cells were present was estimated from reference gene primer amplification. The assay was immunoSEQ multiplex PCR, and TCRdb's table has in-frame clones only and misses some. D and trimming were read from the DNA, whereas the V and J calls and clone size are those reported in that table. This table has around 140,000 clones, 80% appearing once. The chain carries TRBV28 and TRBJ2-7; perhaps TRBD2 as D (6 bases). This receptor was identified in a man in his sixties or seventies who had recovered from COVID-19. Sample: peripheral blood. In nucleotides, the CDR3 is TGTGCCAGCAGCCCCGGGGGTATCGGGTACGAGCAGTACTTC. Amino acids: CASSPGGIGYEQYF.